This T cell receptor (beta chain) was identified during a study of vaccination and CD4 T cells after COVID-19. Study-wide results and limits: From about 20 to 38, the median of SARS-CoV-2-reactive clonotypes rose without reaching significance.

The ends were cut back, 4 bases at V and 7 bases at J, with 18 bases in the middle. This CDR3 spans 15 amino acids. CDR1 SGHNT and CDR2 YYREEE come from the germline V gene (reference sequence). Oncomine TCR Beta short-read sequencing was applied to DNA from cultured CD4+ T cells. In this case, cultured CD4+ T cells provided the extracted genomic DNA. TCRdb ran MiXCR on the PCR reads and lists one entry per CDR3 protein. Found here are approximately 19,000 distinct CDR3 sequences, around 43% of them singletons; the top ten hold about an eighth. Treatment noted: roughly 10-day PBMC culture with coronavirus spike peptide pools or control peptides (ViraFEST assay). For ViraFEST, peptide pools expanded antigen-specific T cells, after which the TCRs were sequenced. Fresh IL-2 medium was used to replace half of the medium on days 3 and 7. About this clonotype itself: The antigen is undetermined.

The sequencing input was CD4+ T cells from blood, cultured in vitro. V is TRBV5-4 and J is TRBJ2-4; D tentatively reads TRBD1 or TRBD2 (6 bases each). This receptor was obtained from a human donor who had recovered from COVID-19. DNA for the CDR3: TGTGCCAGCAGCCCCGGGGGATTGAGGGGGAACATTCAGTACTTC. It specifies CASSPGGLRGNIQYF.